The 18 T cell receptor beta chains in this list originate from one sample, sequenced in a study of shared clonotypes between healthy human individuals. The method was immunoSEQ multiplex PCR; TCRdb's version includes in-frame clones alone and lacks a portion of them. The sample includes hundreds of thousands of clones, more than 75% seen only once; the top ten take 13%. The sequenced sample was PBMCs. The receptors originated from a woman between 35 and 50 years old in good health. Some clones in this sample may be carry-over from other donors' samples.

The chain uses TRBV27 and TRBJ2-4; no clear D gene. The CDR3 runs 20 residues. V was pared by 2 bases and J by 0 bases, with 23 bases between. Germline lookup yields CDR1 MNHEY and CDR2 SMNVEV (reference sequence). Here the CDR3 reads CASSLEGNFCGSLAKNIQYF. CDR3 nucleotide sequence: TGTGCCAGCAGTTTAGAAGGGAATTTTTGTGGTTCCCTAGCCAAAAACATTCAGTACTTC.

Written as DNA, the CDR3 is TGTGCCATCACCAACCGGGACAGGGGTGGCTATGGCTACACCTTC. It encodes CAITNRDRGGYGYTF. V and J are TRBV10-3 and TRBJ1-2; 10 nucleotides match TRBD1. V shed 7 bases and J 4 bases; nucleotides not matched to a gene: 9. CDR1 is ENHRY and CDR2 is SYGVKD in the germline V gene. The CDR3 loop spans 15 amino acids.

This CDR3 is CASSLAGTVQDTQYF. CDR3 nucleotide sequence: TGTGCCAGCAGTTTAGCCGGGACAGTCCAAGATACGCAGTATTTT. J is TRBJ2-3 and V is TRBV28, with 7 bases lining up with TRBD1. Looked up from germline, CDR1 is MDHEN and CDR2 is SYDVKM. The V and J ends lost 2 bases and 5 bases, in that order; junction bases with no gene match: 7. This CDR3 has 15 residues.

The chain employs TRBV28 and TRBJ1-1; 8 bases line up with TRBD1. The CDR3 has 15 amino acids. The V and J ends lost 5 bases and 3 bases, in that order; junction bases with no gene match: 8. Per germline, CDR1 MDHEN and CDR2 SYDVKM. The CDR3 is CASSLSLTGDTEAFF. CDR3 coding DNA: TGTGCCAGCAGTCTTTCCCTGACAGGGGACACTGAAGCTTTCTTT.

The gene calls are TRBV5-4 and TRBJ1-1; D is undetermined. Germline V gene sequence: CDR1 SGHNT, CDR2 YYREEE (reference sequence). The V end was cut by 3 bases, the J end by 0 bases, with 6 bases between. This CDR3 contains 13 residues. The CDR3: CASSSEVNTEAFF. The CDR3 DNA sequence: TGTGCCAGCAGCTCGGAGGTGAACACTGAAGCTTTCTTT. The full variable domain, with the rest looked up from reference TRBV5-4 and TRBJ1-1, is ETGVTQSPTHLIKTRGQQVTLRCSSQSGHNTVSWYQQALGQGPQFIFQYYREEENGRGNFPPRFSGLQFPNYSSELNVNALELDDSALYLCASSSEVNTEAFFGQGTRLTVV.

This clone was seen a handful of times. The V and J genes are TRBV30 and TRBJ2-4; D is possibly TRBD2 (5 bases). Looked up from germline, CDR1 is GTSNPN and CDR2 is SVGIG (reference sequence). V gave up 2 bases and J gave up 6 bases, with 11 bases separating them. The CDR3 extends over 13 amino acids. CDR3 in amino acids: CAWSSSVPNIQYF. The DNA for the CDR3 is TGTGCCTGGAGTAGTAGCGTCCCAAACATTCAGTACTTC.

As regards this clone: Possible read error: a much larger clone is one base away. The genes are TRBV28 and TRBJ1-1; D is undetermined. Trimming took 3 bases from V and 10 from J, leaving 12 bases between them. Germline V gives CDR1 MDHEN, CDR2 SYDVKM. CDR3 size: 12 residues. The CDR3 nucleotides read TGTGCCAGCAGTTTGACCCCAAGGCGAGCTTTCTTT. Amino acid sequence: CASSLTPRRAFF.

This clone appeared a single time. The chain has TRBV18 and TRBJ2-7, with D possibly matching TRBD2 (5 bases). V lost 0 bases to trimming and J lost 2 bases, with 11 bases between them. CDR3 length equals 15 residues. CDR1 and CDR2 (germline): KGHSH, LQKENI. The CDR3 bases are TGTGCCAGCTCACCACCTGGGGAGTTCCCCTACGAGCAGTACTTC. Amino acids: CASSPPGEFPYEQYF.

This chain's CDR3 is CASRPASGTVAFF. CDR3 nucleotide sequence: TGCGCCAGCAGGCCTGCTTCCGGGACTGTCGCTTTCTTT. This chain joins TRBV10-1 and TRBJ1-1; D is possibly TRBD1 (5 bases). Germline CDR1 reads WNHNN; CDR2 reads SYGVQD (reference sequence). The CDR3 has 13 amino acids. V dropped 6 bases and J dropped 11 bases, with 19 bases sitting between them.

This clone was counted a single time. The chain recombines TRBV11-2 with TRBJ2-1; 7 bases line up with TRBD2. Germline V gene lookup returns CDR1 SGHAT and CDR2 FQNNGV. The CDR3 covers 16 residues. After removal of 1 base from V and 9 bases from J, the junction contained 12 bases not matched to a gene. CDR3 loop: CASSLGLRTRMFEQFF. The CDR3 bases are TGTGCCAGCAGCTTAGGTCTCCGGACTAGAATGTTTGAGCAGTTCTTC.

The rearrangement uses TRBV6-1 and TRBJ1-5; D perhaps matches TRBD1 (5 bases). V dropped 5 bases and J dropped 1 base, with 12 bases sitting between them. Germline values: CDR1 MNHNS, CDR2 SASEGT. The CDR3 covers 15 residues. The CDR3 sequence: CASSTGPLSNQPQHF. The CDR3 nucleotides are TGTGCCAGCAGTACAGGTCCCCTCAGCAATCAGCCCCAGCATTTT.

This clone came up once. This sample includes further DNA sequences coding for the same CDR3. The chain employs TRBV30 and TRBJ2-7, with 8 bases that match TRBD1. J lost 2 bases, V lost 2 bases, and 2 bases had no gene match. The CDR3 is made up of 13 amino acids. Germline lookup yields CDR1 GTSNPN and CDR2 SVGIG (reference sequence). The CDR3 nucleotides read TGTGCCTGGAGTCCGGGACAGGCCTACGAGCAGTACTTC. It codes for CAWSPGQAYEQYF.

DNA for the CDR3: TGTGCCAGCAGCTTACGAGGGACCTCTGGAAACACCATATATTTT. This codes for CASSLRGTSGNTIYF. The V call is TRBV7-2, the J call TRBJ1-3; D might be TRBD1 (5 bases). V was shortened by 2 bases and J by 0 bases, with 8 bases between the two germline ends. Germline CDR1 and CDR2: SGHTA and FQGNSA. The CDR3 length is 15 residues.

CDR3 sequence (DNA): TGTGCCTGGAGTGTTCCCCGAGGGCGGGTGGTGGATGAGCAGTTCTTC. It is translated as CAWSVPRGRVVDEQFF. The chain has TRBV30 and TRBJ2-1; a weak D match, TRBD2 (5 bases). V lost 0 bases and J lost 8, with 20 bases in between. There are 16 residues in the CDR3. Per germline, CDR1 GTSNPN and CDR2 SVGIG (reference sequence). The full variable domain, in which reference TRBV30 and TRBJ2-1 provide the parts outside the CDR3, is SQTIHQWPATLVQPVGSPLSLECTVEGTSNPNLYWYRQAAGRGLQLLFYSVGIGQISSEVPQNLSASRPQDRQFILSSKKLLLSDSGFYLCAWSVPRGRVVDEQFFGPGTRLTVL.

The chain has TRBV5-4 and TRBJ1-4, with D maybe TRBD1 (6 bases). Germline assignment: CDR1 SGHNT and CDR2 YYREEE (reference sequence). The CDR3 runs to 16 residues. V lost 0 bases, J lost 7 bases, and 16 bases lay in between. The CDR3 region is CASSLGQGKGGEKLFF. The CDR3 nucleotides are TGTGCCAGCAGCTTGGGGCAGGGGAAAGGGGGTGAAAAACTGTTTTTT.

The CDR3: CASSPSRVKLFF. The CDR3 bases are TGTGCCAGCAGCCCTTCCCGCGTGAAACTGTTTTTT. The rearrangement joins TRBV7-8 to TRBJ1-4; no clear D. CDR1 is SGHVS, CDR2 FQNEAQ, per germline. The CDR3 contains 12 residues. The ends were cut back, 5 bases at V and 11 bases at J, with 12 bases in the middle.

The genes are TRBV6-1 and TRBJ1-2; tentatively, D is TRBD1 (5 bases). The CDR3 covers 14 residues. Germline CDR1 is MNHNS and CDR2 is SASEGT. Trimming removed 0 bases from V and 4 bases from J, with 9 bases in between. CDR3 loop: CASSEAAGSYGYTF. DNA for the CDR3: TGTGCCAGCAGTGAAGCAGCAGGGTCCTATGGCTACACCTTC.

The CDR3 DNA follows: TGTGCCAGCAGCTTAGCCGGGCTGGATGAGCAGTTCTTC. Amino acid sequence: CASSLAGLDEQFF. This chain links TRBV7-2 with TRBJ2-1; D unclear. The CDR3 is made up of 13 amino acids. Trimming stripped 0 bases from V and 8 bases from J, with 8 bases between. Germline V gene sequence: CDR1 SGHTA, CDR2 FQGNSA.